Listed below are T cell receptor beta chains from one sample, sequenced in a study of blood T cell repertoires in COVID-19. TCRdb's copy holds only in-frame clones and misses some; the assay was immunoSEQ multiplex PCR. The sample contains over 75,000 clones, around nine tenths of which appear only once. Input material: peripheral blood. These receptors came from a woman older than 75 with acute or convalescent COVID-19. Both conserved end residues are part of each CDR3. The D gene is left open where the match is weak. Clone size appears in some rows only: once, few, many, or a class for an expanded clone.

>TRBV2|few|TRBD1|TRBJ1-6|13
TGTGCCAGCAATCGGGACAGTAATTCACCCCTCCACTTT
CASNRDSNSPLHF
>TRBV10-3|once|NA|TRBJ2-1|11
TGTGCCATCCGCATAAGGGGTGAGCAGTTCTTC
CAIRIRGEQFF
>TRBV5-6|NA|NA|TRBJ1-2|13
TGTGCCAGCAGCCCCACAGGGAACTATGGCTACACCTTC
CASSPTGNYGYTF
>TRBV19|few|TRBD2|TRBJ2-1|23
TGTGCCAGTAGCGCCGGGACGTCACCTAGAGGACTAGCGGGAGGGTTGATCTACAATGAGCAGTTCTTC
CASSAGTSPRGLAGGLIYNEQFF
>TRBV6-6|NA|TRBD2|TRBJ2-2|16
TGTGCCAGCAGGCAAGCGGGGGGGCCTTACACCGGGGAGCTGTTTTTT
CASRQAGGPYTGELFF
>TRBV10-3|NA|NA|TRBJ2-5|16
TGTGCCATCAGTGCCGGTCCGGGACAAGCCAAAGAGACCCAGTACTTC
CAISAGPGQAKETQYF
>TRBV5-1|NA|NA|TRBJ2-6|18
TGCGCCAGCAGCTTGGACAGGGTCGGGGTTGGTGGGGCCAACGTCCTGACTTTC
CASSLDRVGVGGANVLTF
>TRBV19|NA|NA|TRBJ1-1|14
TGTGCCAGTACCCGTCTTGAGGGGAACACTGAAGCTTTCTTT
CASTRLEGNTEAFF
>TRBV7-9|NA|TRBD1|TRBJ1-1|14
TGTGCCAGCAGCTTTGGACAGGGAAACACTGAAGCTTTCTTT
CASSFGQGNTEAFF
>TRBV28|NA|TRBD1|TRBJ2-2|14
TGTGCCAGCCGCGACAGGGTGAACACCGGGGAGCTGTTTTTT
CASRDRVNTGELFF
>TRBV29-1|NA|TRBD1|TRBJ1-2|12
TGCAGCGTTTGGACAGGGAACTATGGCTACACCTTC
CSVWTGNYGYTF
>TRBV4-2|NA|TRBD1|TRBJ1-1|15
TGTGCCAGCAGCCAAGGACAGGGGAGGTTCACTGAAGCTTTCTTT
CASSQGQGRFTEAFF
>TRBV7-2|NA|NA|TRBJ2-7|11
TGTGCCAGCAGCTCCAGGGTCGAGCAGTACTTC
CASSSRVEQYF
>TRBV30|NA|NA|TRBJ1-1|13
TGTGCCTGGAGGGCTGGGGCGGTTACTGAAGCTTTCTTT
CAWRAGAVTEAFF
>TRBV7-9|NA|NA|TRBJ2-7|14
TGTGCCAGCAGCTCCCGGGACATTACCTACGAGCAGTACTTC
CASSSRDITYEQYF
>TRBV28|NA|TRBD1|TRBJ2-5|15
TGTGCCAGCAGTTCCGGGGGACAGGGGAGGGAGACCCAGTACTTC
CASSSGGQGRETQYF
>TRBV30|NA|NA|TRBJ2-7|13
TGTGCTTTATCAGGGAGAAAGGGGGGGGAGCAGTACTTC
CALSGRKGGEQYF
>TRBV5-1|NA|NA|TRBJ2-7|15
TGCGCCAGCAGCTTGGATCCAGCGGGTTTCTACGAGCAGTACTTC
CASSLDPAGFYEQYF
>TRBV7-2|NA|NA|TRBJ1-3|17
TGTGCCAGCAGCTTACTTGGTGGAGGAAACTCTATGAACACCATATATTTT
CASSLLGGGNSMNTIYF
>TRBV19|NA|TRBD1|TRBJ2-7|15
TGTGCCAGTAGTACTACCGGGACAGGGAGCTACGAGCAGTACTTC
CASSTTGTGSYEQYF
>TRBV28|NA|NA|TRBJ2-1|14
TGTGCCAGCAGTTTTTCAGGGTCCACCAATGAGCAGTTCTTC
CASSFSGSTNEQFF
>TRBV7-3|NA|NA|TRBJ2-1|13
TGTGCCAGCAGCTTAGGGGAGTACAATGAGCAGTTCTTC
CASSLGEYNEQFF
>TRBV9|NA|NA|TRBJ1-1|16
TGTGCCAGCAGCTTCACCGGAGGCTTGGTAGGGACTGAAGCTTTCTTT
CASSFTGGLVGTEAFF
>TRBV7-3|NA|TRBD2|TRBJ2-1|15
TGTGCCAGCAGCTCCCGGGGGGGCCCTTACAATGAGCAGTTCTTC
CASSSRGGPYNEQFF
>TRBV6-6|once|TRBD1|TRBJ1-6|14
TGTGCCAGCAAAACACGGACAGGGAACTCACCCCTCCACTTT
CASKTRTGNSPLHF
>TRBV18|NA|NA|TRBJ1-1|12
TGTGCCAGCTTCATGGTATCGGGGGAAGCTTTCTTT
CASFMVSGEAFF
>TRBV5-1|NA|TRBD1|TRBJ1-4|18
TGCGCCAGCAGCTTGGAGGACAGGGGGTTCACAACTAATGAAAAACTGTTTTTT
CASSLEDRGFTTNEKLFF
>TRBV15|NA|NA|TRBJ2-4|16
TGTGCCACCAGCCAAGTCGGGTCCCTAGCCAAAAACATTCAGTACTTC
CATSQVGSLAKNIQYF
>TRBV11-1|NA|TRBD1|TRBJ1-1|15
TGTGCCAGCAGCTTGATGGGACAGACGAACACTGAAGCTTTCTTT
CASSLMGQTNTEAFF
>TRBV28|NA|TRBD2|TRBJ2-1|16
TGTGCCAGCAGTTTCAACGGGAGGGGCCCCTACAATGAGCAGTTCTTC
CASSFNGRGPYNEQFF
>TRBV5-8|NA|TRBD2|TRBJ2-1|18
TGTGCCAGCAGCTTGAGTGGACTAGCGGGAGGAATCTACAATGAGCAGTTCTTC
CASSLSGLAGGIYNEQFF
>TRBV5-6|NA|TRBD2|TRBJ2-1|12
TGTGCCAGCAGCCCTATAGCGGGAGTAAAGTTCTTC
CASSPIAGVKFF
>TRBV5-5|NA|TRBD1|TRBJ1-4|14
TGTGCCAGCAGCTTGATGACAGGGGAGGAAAAACTGTTTTTT
CASSLMTGEEKLFF
>TRBV30|NA|NA|TRBJ2-1|15
TGTGCCTGGTATTCCCGGGAGTCCCCCTACAATGAGCAGTTCTTC
CAWYSRESPYNEQFF
>TRBV7-8|NA|NA|TRBJ1-5|16
TGTGCCAGCAGCTTAGGGCACAGGGAGAGTGGTCAGCCCCAGCATTTT
CASSLGHRESGQPQHF
>TRBV21-1|NA|NA|TRBJ2-3|16
TGTGCCAGCACTTGTAGCGGGGGACCCTTCACAGATACGCAGTATTTT
CASTCSGGPFTDTQYF
>TRBV7-9|NA|NA|TRBJ1-6|12
TGTGCCAGCAACAGGATAGATTCACCCCTCCACTTT
CASNRIDSPLHF
>TRBV5-1|NA|TRBD1|TRBJ2-3|21
TGCGCCAGCAGCTTGGTTAGGGGGCAGGTATTCCCTCAACTAAACACAGATACGCAGTATTTT
CASSLVRGQVFPQLNTDTQYF
>TRBV11-3|NA|NA|TRBJ2-7|15
TGTGCCAGCAGCTTAGTGCTGGGGGGAATCCACGAGCAGTACTTC
CASSLVLGGIHEQYF
>TRBV9|few|TRBD2|TRBJ2-1|16
TGTGCCAGCAGCGTAGGGGTGGCGGGAGGGCGCAATGAGCAGTTCTTC
CASSVGVAGGRNEQFF
>TRBV14|NA|NA|TRBJ2-1|15
TGTGCCAGCAGCCCAACAGGGAGGGCCTACAATGAGCAGTTCTTC
CASSPTGRAYNEQFF
>TRBV11-2|NA|TRBD1|TRBJ2-2|14
TGTGCCAGCAGTCAGACAGGGGTGGGCGGGGAGCTGTTTTTT
CASSQTGVGGELFF
>TRBV15|once|NA|TRBJ2-3|14
TGTGCCACCAGCAGAGCCGGGGGAACAGATACGCAGTATTTT
CATSRAGGTDTQYF
>TRBV30|NA|NA|TRBJ1-3|14
TGTGCCTGGAGTGTATCAGTCTCTGGAAACACCATATATTTT
CAWSVSVSGNTIYF
>TRBV19|NA|TRBD1|TRBJ1-5|14
TGTGCCAGTACCCCGGGACAGGGTAATCAGCCCCAGCATTTT
CASTPGQGNQPQHF
>TRBV13|NA|TRBD2|TRBJ2-3|14
TGTGCCAGCAGCCAAGGACTAGCGGGGGATACGCAGTATTTT
CASSQGLAGDTQYF
>TRBV5-1|NA|TRBD2|TRBJ2-2|15
TGCGCCAGCAGCTTCGTTAGCGGGAGCACCGGGGAGCTGTTTTTT
CASSFVSGSTGELFF
>TRBV27|NA|TRBD1|TRBJ1-2|16
TGTGCCAGCAGTTTAGCCCCAAGACAGGGGGGATATGGCTACACCTTC
CASSLAPRQGGYGYTF
>TRBV6-4|NA|TRBD2|TRBJ2-3|15
TGTGCCAGCAGTGGACTAGCGGGGGGCACAGATACGCAGTATTTT
CASSGLAGGTDTQYF
>TRBV18|NA|NA|TRBJ1-1|15
TGTGCCAGCTCCCGTGGCTGGGGAGGGGACACTGAAGCTTTCTTT
CASSRGWGGDTEAFF
>TRBV11-2|NA|TRBD2|TRBJ2-1|14
TGTGCCAGCAGCTTCCCCGGGACTAGCGGGAGGTTGTTCTTC
CASSFPGTSGRLFF
>TRBV24-1|NA|TRBD1|TRBJ1-5|15
TGTGCCACCAGTGATGGCGGACAGGGCAATCAGCCCCAGCATTTT
CATSDGGQGNQPQHF
>TRBV3-1/TRBV3-2|NA|NA|TRBJ2-2|14
TGTGCCAGCAGGGAGGGGCTGAGCACCGGGGAGCTGTTTTTT
CASREGLSTGELFF
>TRBV19|NA|TRBD1|TRBJ1-2|15
TGTGCCAGTAGTCCACAGGGGTGGAACTACTATGGCTACACCTTC
CASSPQGWNYYGYTF
>TRBV4-3|NA|TRBD1|TRBJ1-4|15
TGCGCCAGCAGCCCCACAGGGGGCTCTAATGAAAAACTGTTTTTT
CASSPTGGSNEKLFF
>TRBV3-1/TRBV3-2|NA|NA|TRBJ1-1|14
TGTGCCAGCAGCCAAGTATCTGGGGCCACTGAAGCTTTCTTT
CASSQVSGATEAFF
>TRBV7-8|NA|NA|TRBJ2-5|15
TGTGCCAGCAGCTTCCATCCAGGAGGGACAGAGACCCAGTACTTC
CASSFHPGGTETQYF
>TRBV2|NA|TRBD1|TRBJ1-2|12
TGTGCCAGCGGACAGGTCGACTATGGCTACACCTTC
CASGQVDYGYTF